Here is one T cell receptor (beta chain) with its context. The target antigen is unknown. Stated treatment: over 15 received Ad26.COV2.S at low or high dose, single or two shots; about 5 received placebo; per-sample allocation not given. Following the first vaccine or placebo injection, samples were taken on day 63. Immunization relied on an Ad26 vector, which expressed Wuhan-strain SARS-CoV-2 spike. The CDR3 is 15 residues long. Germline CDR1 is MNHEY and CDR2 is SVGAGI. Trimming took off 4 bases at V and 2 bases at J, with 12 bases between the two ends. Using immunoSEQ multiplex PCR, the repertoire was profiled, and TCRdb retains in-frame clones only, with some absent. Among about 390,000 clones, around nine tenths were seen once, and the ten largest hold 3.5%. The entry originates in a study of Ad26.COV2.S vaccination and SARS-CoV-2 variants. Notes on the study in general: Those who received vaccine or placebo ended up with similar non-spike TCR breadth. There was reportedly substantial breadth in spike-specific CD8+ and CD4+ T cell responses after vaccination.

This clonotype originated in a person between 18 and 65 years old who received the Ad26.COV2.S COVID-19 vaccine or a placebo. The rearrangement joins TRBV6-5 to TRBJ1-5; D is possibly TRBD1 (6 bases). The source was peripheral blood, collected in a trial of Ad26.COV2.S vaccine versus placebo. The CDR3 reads CASSLEGGRNQPQHF. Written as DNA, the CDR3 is TGTGCCAGCAGTTTAGAAGGGGGTCGCAATCAGCCCCAGCATTTT.